What follows are 23 T cell receptor beta chains derived from one specimen sequenced in a study of T-cell memory formation after mild COVID-19. TCRdb independently ran MiXCR on the 5' RACE reads; one entry per CDR3 protein. Among fewer than 200,000 distinct CDR3 sequences listed, about a fifth were seen once. The specimen was PBMCs or a T cell subset sorted from them (not recorded which). The source of these receptors is an adult woman who had mild COVID-19 (a few samples of this study predate the infection). Cell type and time point are not known.

This chain connects TRBV7-2 to TRBJ2-7; TRBD1 aligns across 9 bases. The CDR3 is 16 amino acids. Per germline, CDR1 SGHTA and CDR2 FQGNSA. V lost 3 bases to trimming and J lost 0 bases; unmatched junction nucleotides: 6. In DNA form, the CDR3 reads TGTGCCAGCAGCTTTGCCGGACAGGGGTCCTCCTACGAGCAGTACTTC. It encodes CASSFAGQGSSYEQYF.

This clonotype has more than one count but fewer than ten. V is TRBV30 and J is TRBJ2-2; D call uncertain. The CDR3 is made up of 13 amino acids. The V end lost 3 bases, the J end lost 3 bases, and 8 bases lay between the germline ends. Germline CDR1 GTSNPN, CDR2 SVGIG (reference sequence). The CDR3 is CAWSQSDTGELFF. In DNA form, the CDR3 reads TGTGCCTGGAGCCAGAGTGACACCGGGGAGCTGTTTTTT.

This clonotype was found once. An end of the junction differs from the germline gene, which may be a read error. The chain is built from TRBV7-6 and TRBJ2-7, with D possibly being TRBD2 (5 bases). The CDR3 covers 13 residues. Germline assignment: CDR1 SGHVS and CDR2 FNYEAQ. The chain's CDR3 is CASSYGEDYDQYF. In DNA, the CDR3 is TGTGCCAGCAGCTACGGGGAAGACTACGATCAGTACTTC.

The chain uses TRBV29-1 and TRBJ1-2; tentative D call: TRBD1 (5 bases). From germline, CDR1 is SQVTM and CDR2 ANQGSEA. Trimming removed 0 bases at V and 5 bases at J, with 16 bases between. CDR3 size: 15 residues. CDR3 protein: CSVEDLEGVGYGYTF. In DNA form, the CDR3 reads TGCAGCGTTGAAGATCTGGAAGGGGTCGGGTATGGCTACACCTTC.

The rearrangement links TRBV29-1 to TRBJ2-3, with TRBD2 matching 9 bases. The germline V gene encodes CDR1 SQVTM and CDR2 ANQGSEA. V lost 3 bases to trimming and J lost 6 bases; unmatched junction nucleotides: 7. CDR3 length: 14 residues. CDR3 coding DNA: TGCAGCGTTGAGGCGGGAGGGCCTTGGGATACGCAGTATTTT. Translation: CSVEAGGPWDTQYF.

This clonotype showed up just a few times. This rearrangement joins TRBV12-3 or TRBV12-4 to TRBJ2-7, with 9 bases that match TRBD1. V lost 3 bases and J lost 3; bases outside the gene matches: 6. The CDR3 spans 15 residues. The CDR3 spells CASSFRGTGNYEQYF. The CDR3 region has the DNA TGTGCCAGCAGTTTCCGCGGGACAGGGAACTACGAGCAGTACTTC.

This clonotype was observed a few times. This rearrangement joins TRBV7-9 to TRBJ1-2; 7 bases agree with TRBD1. The CDR3 has 13 amino acids. Germline-derived CDR1 and CDR2 are SEHNR and FQNEAQ (reference sequence). V lost 8 bases to trimming and J lost 6 bases; unmatched junction nucleotides: 9. The CDR3 protein is CASGGGSGDGYTF. DNA of the CDR3: TGTGCCAGCGGAGGGGGCTCGGGGGATGGCTACACCTTC. Full variable domain (rest looked up from reference TRBV7-9 and TRBJ1-2): DTGVSQNPRHKITKRGQNVTFRCDPISEHNRLYWYRQTLGQGPEFLTYFQNEAQLEKSRLLSDRFSAERPKGSFSTLEIQRTEQGDSAMYLCASGGGSGDGYTFGSGTRLTVV.

This clonotype was found a few times. This chain connects TRBV7-6 to TRBJ2-4; D ambiguous. Germline CDR1 SGHVS, CDR2 FNYEAQ. The CDR3 totals 13 residues. V lost 2 bases to trimming and J lost 5 bases, with 7 bases between them. CDR3 sequence reads: CASSLSGQNIQYF. Written as DNA, the CDR3 is TGTGCCAGCAGCTTATCAGGCCAAAACATTCAGTACTTC.

V and J are TRBV30 and TRBJ1-1, with a tentative D call TRBD1 (5 bases). Germline values: CDR1 GTSNPN, CDR2 SVGIG (reference sequence). V was shortened by 0 bases and J by 2 bases, with 13 bases between the two germline ends. This CDR3 comprises 15 residues. DNA for the CDR3: TGTGCCTGGAGTGTACCGAGAGGGGTCAACACTGAAGCTTTCTTT. As protein: CAWSVPRGVNTEAFF.

The V and J genes are TRBV20-1 and TRBJ1-1; D uncertain. The CDR3 runs 15 residues. The V gene lost 0 bases and the J gene lost 4 bases, with 15 bases spanning the gap. Per germline, CDR1 DFQATT and CDR2 SNEGSKA (reference sequence). CDR3 protein: CSARDLGWMITEAFF. CDR3 bases: TGCAGTGCTAGAGATCTGGGATGGATGATCACTGAAGCTTTCTTT.

This clonotype has a handful of counts. This chain links TRBV19 with TRBJ1-4; 9 bases are shared with TRBD1. CDR1 is LNHDA and CDR2 is SQIVND in the germline V gene (reference sequence). J was trimmed by 10 bases and V by 5 bases; bases with no gene match: 5. The CDR3 covers 13 residues. CDR3 protein: CASSALTGGKLFF. The DNA for the CDR3 is TGTGCCAGTAGTGCCCTGACAGGGGGAAAACTGTTTTTT.

This rearrangement joins TRBV15 to TRBJ1-5, with 8 bases lining up with TRBD1. V dropped 1 base and J dropped 12; count of bases not matched to a gene: 8. Per germline, CDR1 LNHNV and CDR2 YYDKDF (reference sequence). The CDR3 has 14 amino acids. The chain's CDR3 is CATSRATGVRVQHF. For the CDR3, the DNA is TGTGCCACCAGCAGAGCGACAGGGGTTAGGGTCCAGCATTTT.

In this sample, this clonotype turned up a few times. The chain carries TRBV7-8 and TRBJ2-3; TRBD1 agrees at 9 bases. CDR3 length: 15 amino acids. V shed 4 bases and J 0 bases; nucleotides not matched to a gene: 2. Germline V gene data show CDR1 as SGHVS and CDR2 as FQNEAQ. DNA of the CDR3: TGTGCCAGCAGCTCGGGACAGGGTAGCACAGATACGCAGTATTTT. Translated, it gives CASSSGQGSTDTQYF.

The V call is TRBV7-9, the J call TRBJ1-1; D call uncertain. CDR1 SEHNR and CDR2 FQNEAQ come from the germline V gene (reference sequence). Trimming removed 4 bases from V and 1 base from J, with 7 bases in between. CDR3 length: 13 amino acids. CDR3 in amino acids: CASSSERNTEAFF. DNA for the CDR3: TGTGCCAGCAGCTCGGAGCGGAACACTGAAGCTTTCTTT. The complete variable domain, with remaining parts taken from reference TRBV7-9 and TRBJ1-1, reads DTGVSQNPRHKITKRGQNVTFRCDPISEHNRLYWYRQTLGQGPEFLTYFQNEAQLEKSRLLSDRFSAERPKGSFSTLEIQRTEQGDSAMYLCASSSERNTEAFFGQGTRLTVV.

The chain carries TRBV6-5 and TRBJ1-2; D gene uncertain. V lost 1 base to trimming and J lost 2 bases, with 5 bases between them. Per germline, CDR1 MNHEY and CDR2 SVGAGI. CDR3 length equals 13 residues. In DNA form, the CDR3 reads TGTGCCAGCAGTTACTACGGGAACTATGGCTACACCTTC. Protein: CASSYYGNYGYTF.

The chain couples TRBV12-3 or TRBV12-4 to TRBJ2-7, with D possibly matching TRBD2 (6 bases). This CDR3 is 13 amino acids long. V was clipped by 0 bases and J by 6 bases, with 9 bases between them. Here the CDR3 reads CASSLARGCEQYF. As DNA, the CDR3 is TGTGCCAGCAGTTTAGCGCGGGGTTGCGAGCAGTACTTC.

A few counts support this clonotype. The V and J genes are TRBV5-1 and TRBJ2-7; 8 positions agree with TRBD1. Germline values: CDR1 SGHRS, CDR2 YFSETQ. V shed 4 bases and J 3 bases; nucleotides not matched to a gene: 9. There are 15 residues in the CDR3. CDR3 sequence reads: CASSLRDRPIYEQYF. CDR3 nucleotides: TGCGCCAGCAGCCTCCGGGACAGGCCGATCTACGAGCAGTACTTC.

This clonotype was counted only a few times. The chain has TRBV14 and TRBJ1-2; maybe TRBD1 (5 bases). Trimming shortened V by 0 bases and J by 3 bases, and 11 bases separated the two germline ends. CDR3 size: 15 residues. Germline-derived CDR1 and CDR2 are SGHDN and FVKESK. DNA of the CDR3: TGTGCCAGCAGCCAAGATCAGCGGGGCCACTATGGCTACACCTTC. The encoded protein is CASSQDQRGHYGYTF.

This clonotype was counted a few times. The chain has TRBV7-9 and TRBJ2-3, with 9 bases fitting TRBD1. The CDR3 consists of 19 residues. Germline V CDR1 and CDR2: SEHNR, FQNEAQ (reference sequence). V was pared by 4 bases and J by 3 bases, with 17 bases of the junction left unmatched. CDR3 nucleotide sequence: TGTGCCAGCAGCTCACCCCTTGCACAGGGGGCGCCTGGGACAGATACGCAGTATTTT. It translates to CASSSPLAQGAPGTDTQYF.

This clonotype has a handful of counts. The CDR3 sequence is CATTSIPTNEKLFF. CDR3 sequence (DNA): TGTGCCACCACGTCGATCCCAACTAATGAAAAACTGTTTTTT. The rearrangement joins TRBV15 to TRBJ1-4, with D unresolved. This CDR3 is built from 14 residues. Germline lookup yields CDR1 LNHNV and CDR2 YYDKDF (reference sequence). V lost 7 bases and J 0 bases, leaving 9 bases between the germline ends.

This clonotype was detected a few times. In nucleotides, the CDR3 is TGTGCCAGCAGCTTATTGGGGACAGGGTTGAATGAGCAGTTCTTC. Encoded protein: CASSLLGTGLNEQFF. The chain employs TRBV7-9 and TRBJ2-1, with TRBD1 identical over 9 bases. The V segment lost 2 bases and the J segment 7 bases; nucleotides outside the gene matches: 6. The CDR3 has 15 residues. Germline loops: CDR1 SEHNR, CDR2 FQNEAQ (reference sequence).

The chain has TRBV11-2 and TRBJ2-1; 11 nucleotides match TRBD2. Losses at the gene ends were 5 bases for V and 2 bases for J; bases not matched to a gene: 5. This CDR3 spans 16 amino acids. Germline CDR1 is SGHAT and CDR2 is FQNNGV. DNA of the CDR3: TGTGCCAGCAGCGCTCCGGGACTAGCGGCCTACAATGAGCAGTTCTTC. Its protein product is CASSAPGLAAYNEQFF.

V is TRBV24-1 and J is TRBJ1-5; 7 bases align to TRBD1. The CDR3 is 16 residues long. The V gene end was trimmed by 5 bases and the J gene end by 0 bases; junction bases not matched to a gene: 6. CDR1 is KGHDR, CDR2 SFDVKD, per germline. The DNA for the CDR3 is TGTGCCACCAGTGCCAGCCGGACAGGTAGCAATCAGCCCCAGCATTTT. Residues: CATSASRTGSNQPQHF.